The rows below give T cell receptor beta chains drawn from one sample of a study of blood T cell repertoires in COVID-19. Libraries were prepared by immunoSEQ multiplex PCR; TCRdb keeps only in-frame clonotypes and omits some of them. The sample consists of roughly 150,000 clones, more than 65% of them appearing once. Sequencing used peripheral blood. The receptor set was obtained from a woman older than 75 with acute or convalescent COVID-19. Each CDR3 is given with its conserved first and last residue. D genes are given only for firm matches. Clone size is shown for a subset of rows, as once, few, many or a class of expanded clone.

TGTGCCAGCAGCTTACGGACAGCTAATGAAAAACTGTTTTTT CASSLRTANEKLFF - TRBJ1-4 TRBV13 -
TGTGCCAGCAGTGAGCTGGGAGATGAAAAACTGTTTTTT CASSELGDEKLFF - TRBJ1-4 TRBV2 -
TGTGCCAGCAGCTCGCCGGGACTTGACACCGGGGAGCTGTTTTTT CASSSPGLDTGELFF - TRBJ2-2 TRBV7-9 -
TGTGCCAGCAGCCCTCGGACAGGGGGCTACAATGAGCAGTTCTTC CASSPRTGGYNEQFF - TRBJ2-1 TRBV11-2 TRBD1
TGTGCCAGCTCACCACCGGGACAGGGGACAGCGGGTGAGCAGTACTTC CASSPPGQGTAGEQYF - TRBJ2-7 TRBV18 TRBD1
TGTGCCAGCAGGGAACACAGGGCTTGGAACACTGAAGCTTTCTTT CASREHRAWNTEAFF many TRBJ1-1 TRBV21-1 -
TGTGCCTGGAGCGTAACTAGATATACGCAGTATTTT CAWSVTRYTQYF - TRBJ2-3 TRBV30 -
TGTGCCAGCACCCCGGGACTAGCGGGAGGCACAGATACGCAGTATTTT CASTPGLAGGTDTQYF - TRBJ2-3 TRBV3-1/TRBV3-2 TRBD2
TGTGCCAGCAGCTTAGAACCGGACAGGCCTATCAGCTACACCTTC CASSLEPDRPISYTF - TRBJ1-2 TRBV7-2 TRBD1
TGTGCCAGCACCTCAGGCTCCCCCTACGAGCAGTACTTC CASTSGSPYEQYF once TRBJ2-7 TRBV6-6 -
TGTGCCTGCAGAAAGGGACAGGGGAACACTGAAGCTTTCTTT CACRKGQGNTEAFF - TRBJ1-1 TRBV2 TRBD1
TGTGCCAGCAGCCAAGTTTCCGGGACTTACAATGAGCAGTTCTTC CASSQVSGTYNEQFF few TRBJ2-1 TRBV3-1/TRBV3-2 -
TGTGCCAGCAGTGCCCCGGCGTGGGTCGGGAAATCAGATACGCAGTATTTT CASSAPAWVGKSDTQYF - TRBJ2-3 TRBV6-1 -
TGTGCCAGCCACCGCGGGGGGAAGGAGTACGAGCAGTACTTC CASHRGGKEYEQYF few TRBJ2-7 TRBV27 TRBD2
TGTGCCAGCAGCTTAGAAGCACTGAGTCTTAATGAAAAACTGTTTTTT CASSLEALSLNEKLFF once TRBJ1-4 TRBV27 -
TGTGCCAGCTCTCAACTCGCAACCGACAGGGGTCACGAGCAGTACTTC CASSQLATDRGHEQYF - TRBJ2-7 TRBV18 TRBD1
TGTGCCACCAGTCTAGGGGGCGATCAGCCCCAGCATTTT CATSLGGDQPQHF - TRBJ1-5 TRBV24-1 TRBD1
TGTGCCAGCAGTACCCTACTAGCGGGAGAGACCCAGTACTTC CASSTLLAGETQYF - TRBJ2-5 TRBV27 TRBD2
TGTGCCAGCAGCTTACGTGGACAGCCGTCCTCACCCCTCCACTTT CASSLRGQPSSPLHF once TRBJ1-6 TRBV28 -
TGTGCCAGCAGCCTGGGCTACACTAGCACAGATACGCAGTATTTT CASSLGYTSTDTQYF - TRBJ2-3 TRBV11-3 -
TGCGCCAGCAGCCAAGTTTTTCGACTAGCGGGGGCCCCCAGCACAGATACGCAGTATTTT CASSQVFRLAGAPSTDTQYF - TRBJ2-3 TRBV4-1 TRBD2
TGTGCCAGCAGCCGGGACTCTAACTATGGCTACACCTTC CASSRDSNYGYTF - TRBJ1-2 TRBV21-1 -
TGTGCCAGCAGCCGGACACCTCCCATTGGAAAACTGTTTTTT CASSRTPPIGKLFF - TRBJ1-4 TRBV7-9 -
TGCGCCAGCAGCTTGACAGGGAAAGACTATGGCTACACCTTC CASSLTGKDYGYTF - TRBJ1-2 TRBV5-1 -
TGTGCCAGCAGCTTAGTTGGGACAACGAACACCGGGGAGCTGTTTTTT CASSLVGTTNTGELFF - TRBJ2-2 TRBV7-9 -
TGTGCCAGTAGTAGAACAGTTAATGAAAAACTGTTTTTT CASSRTVNEKLFF - TRBJ1-4 TRBV19 -
TGTGCCAGCAGCCCCAGCGGGATTTGGGGTAATGAGCAGTTCTTC CASSPSGIWGNEQFF - TRBJ2-1 TRBV7-6 TRBD2
TGTGCCAGCTCACCTGCAGGGGCCCTCCGTGAAGCTTTCTTT CASSPAGALREAFF - TRBJ1-1 TRBV18 -
TGTGCCAGCTCACCACTCAGGGATCCCACCTACGAGCAGTACTTC CASSPLRDPTYEQYF once TRBJ2-7 TRBV18 -
TGTGCCAGTAGCAATAGGCCGACAGGGGACACTGAAGCTTTCTTT CASSNRPTGDTEAFF - TRBJ1-1 TRBV19 TRBD1
TGTGCCAGCAGCTTAGGCGAACTAGCAGGGCGGAATGAGCAGTTCTTC CASSLGELAGRNEQFF - TRBJ2-1 TRBV7-9 -
TGTGCCAGCAGTTACCGGGGGGCTTCTGAAAAACTGTTTTTT CASSYRGASEKLFF - TRBJ1-4 TRBV6-2/TRBV6-3 -
TGTGCCAGCAGTTTTCTATCGATCGGGACTGAAGCTTTCTTT CASSFLSIGTEAFF few TRBJ1-1 TRBV28 -
TGCAGCGTTGTAGGGACTAGCGGGAAAACAGATACGCAGTATTTT CSVVGTSGKTDTQYF - TRBJ2-3 TRBV29-1 TRBD2
TGTGCCAGCACCGTTCTTAGGAACACTGAAGCTTTCTTT CASTVLRNTEAFF - TRBJ1-1 TRBV12-3/TRBV12-4 -
TGTGCCAGCAGCCAAGGGCTAGCGGGAGGGGTCGATGAGCAGTTCTTC CASSQGLAGGVDEQFF - TRBJ2-1 TRBV3-1/TRBV3-2 TRBD2
TGTGCTAGCAGCTTAATGGGGGCGAGTTCAGATGAGCAGTTCTTC CASSLMGASSDEQFF once TRBJ2-1 TRBV7-7 -
TGTGCCAGCAGCTTTCTTGCGGGTGTAAATGAGCAGTTCTTC CASSFLAGVNEQFF - TRBJ2-1 TRBV5-5 -
TGTGCCAGCAGCGACGCTTCGACAGGGTCCGGAAACACCATATATTTT CASSDASTGSGNTIYF - TRBJ1-3 TRBV7-2 TRBD1
TGCGCCAGCAGTTATAGCGGGAGCACCTACAATGAGCAGTTCTTC CASSYSGSTYNEQFF - TRBJ2-1 TRBV5-1 TRBD2
TGTGCCACGGGGGACAGCTTGTCCCGCAATCAGCCCCAGCATTTT CATGDSLSRNQPQHF - TRBJ1-5 TRBV19 TRBD1
TGTGCCAGTAGTATCGGGACAGCATGGGGCTACACCTTC CASSIGTAWGYTF - TRBJ1-2 TRBV19 TRBD1
TGTGCCAGCAGCCGGGGGGCAGGGCTAAACTATGGCTACACCTTC CASSRGAGLNYGYTF - TRBJ1-2 TRBV27 -
TGTGCCAGCAGCAACGCTGACGGGAAAGAGACCCAGTACTTC CASSNADGKETQYF - TRBJ2-5 TRBV21-1 -
TGTGCCAGCAGCTCCCTCAATAGAGGGGAGCAGTTCTTC CASSSLNRGEQFF - TRBJ2-1 TRBV7-3 -
TGTGCCAGCTCACTTCTACGGACAGGGCCTGGGTTGGAGACCCAGTACTTC CASSLLRTGPGLETQYF - TRBJ2-5 TRBV18 TRBD1
TGTGCCAGCAGCTTAGTAGCGGGCCACCAAGAGACCCAGTACTTC CASSLVAGHQETQYF - TRBJ2-5 TRBV11-2 TRBD2
TGTGCCAGCACTGGACCGGGACAGGCGAACTACGAGCAGTACTTC CASTGPGQANYEQYF - TRBJ2-7 TRBV7-9 TRBD1
TGTGCCAGCGGCCGGGACAGGGGAAGCAATCAGCCCCAGCATTTT CASGRDRGSNQPQHF - TRBJ1-5 TRBV6-6 TRBD1
TGTGCCAGCAGCAAAGAGGGGCAAGATACGCAGTATTTT CASSKEGQDTQYF - TRBJ2-3 TRBV3-1/TRBV3-2 -
TGCGCCAGCGTGGGGCCTAGCTCCTACGAGCAGTACTTC CASVGPSSYEQYF - TRBJ2-7 TRBV5-1 -
TGTGCCAGCAGCCTCAACCCGGGACAGGACTATGGCTACACCTTC CASSLNPGQDYGYTF - TRBJ1-2 TRBV4-2 TRBD1
TGTGCCAGCAGTTTTGGTGCGGGATTAAACACCGGGGAGCTGTTTTTT CASSFGAGLNTGELFF - TRBJ2-2 TRBV28 -
TGCGCCAGCGGCAGCTCTGGAAACACCATATATTTT CASGSSGNTIYF once TRBJ1-3 TRBV10-2 -